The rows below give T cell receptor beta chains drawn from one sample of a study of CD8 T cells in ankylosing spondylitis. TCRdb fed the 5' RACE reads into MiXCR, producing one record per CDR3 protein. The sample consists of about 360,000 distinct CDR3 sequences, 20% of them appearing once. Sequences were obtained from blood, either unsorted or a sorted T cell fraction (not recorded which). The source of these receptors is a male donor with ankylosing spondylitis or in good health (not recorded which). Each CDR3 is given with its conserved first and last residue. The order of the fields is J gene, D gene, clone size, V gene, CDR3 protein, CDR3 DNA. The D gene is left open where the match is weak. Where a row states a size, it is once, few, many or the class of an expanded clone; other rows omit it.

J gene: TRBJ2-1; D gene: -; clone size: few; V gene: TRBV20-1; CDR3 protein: CSASRSHYNEQFF; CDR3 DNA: TGCAGTGCTAGTAGGAGCCACTACAATGAGCAGTTCTTC
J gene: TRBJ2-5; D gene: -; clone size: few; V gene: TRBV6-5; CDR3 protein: CASSYDTQGFQETQYF; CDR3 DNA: TGTGCCAGCAGTTACGACACTCAGGGGTTTCAAGAGACCCAGTACTTC
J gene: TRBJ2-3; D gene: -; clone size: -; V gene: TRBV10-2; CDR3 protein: CASSEGSSTDTQYF; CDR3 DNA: TGCGCCAGCAGTGAGGGATCCAGCACAGATACGCAGTATTTT
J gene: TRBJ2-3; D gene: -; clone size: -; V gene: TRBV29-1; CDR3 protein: CSVEDPWEGALRGTQYF; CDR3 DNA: TGCAGCGTTGAAGATCCATGGGAGGGGGCCTTACGGGGTACGCAGTATTTT
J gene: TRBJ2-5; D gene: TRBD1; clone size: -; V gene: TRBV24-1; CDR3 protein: CATSDRGQGASRYQETQYF; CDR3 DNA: TGTGCCACCAGTGATCGGGGACAGGGGGCGTCCCGGTATCAAGAGACCCAGTACTTC
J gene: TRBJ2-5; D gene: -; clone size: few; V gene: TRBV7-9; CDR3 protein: CASSGETGLTETQYF; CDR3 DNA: TGTGCCAGCAGCGGTGAAACTGGCCTGACGGAGACCCAGTACTTC
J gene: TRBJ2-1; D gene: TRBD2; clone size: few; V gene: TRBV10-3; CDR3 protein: CAISVGLARTSSYNEQFF; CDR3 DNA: TGTGCCATCAGTGTGGGACTAGCGCGGACAAGCTCCTACAATGAGCAGTTCTTC
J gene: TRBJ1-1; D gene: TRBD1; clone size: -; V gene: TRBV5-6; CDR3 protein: CASSPTGQGRRAFF; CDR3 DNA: TGTGCCAGCAGCCCCACGGGACAGGGGAGGAGAGCTTTCTTT
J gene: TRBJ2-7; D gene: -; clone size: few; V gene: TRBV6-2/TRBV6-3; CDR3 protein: CASSYADYRSELQGEQYF; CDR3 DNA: TGTGCCAGCAGTTACGCCGACTACCGCTCAGAACTGCAAGGCGAGCAGTACTTC
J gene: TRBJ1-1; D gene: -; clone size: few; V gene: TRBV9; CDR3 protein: CASSAPPNTEAFF; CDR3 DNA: TGTGCCAGCAGCGCGCCACCGAACACTGAAGCTTTCTTT
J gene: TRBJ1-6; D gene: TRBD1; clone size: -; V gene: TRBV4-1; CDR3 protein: CASTQGGIGSPLHF; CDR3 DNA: TGCGCCAGCACCCAGGGGGGGATAGGGTCACCCCTCCACTTT
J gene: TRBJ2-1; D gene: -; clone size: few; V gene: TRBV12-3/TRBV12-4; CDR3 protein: CASSPPDSTEQFF; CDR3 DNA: TGTGCCAGCAGTCCCCCAGACAGTACTGAGCAGTTCTTC
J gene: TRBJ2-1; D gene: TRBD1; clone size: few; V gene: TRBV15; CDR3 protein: CATSRDGPGGAYNEQFF; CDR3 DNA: TGTGCCACCAGCAGAGATGGGCCAGGGGGCGCATACAATGAGCAGTTCTTC
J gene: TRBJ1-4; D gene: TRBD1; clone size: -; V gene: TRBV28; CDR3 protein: CASRSGTGREKLFF; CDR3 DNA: TGTGCCAGCAGATCCGGGACAGGGCGTGAAAAACTGTTTTTT
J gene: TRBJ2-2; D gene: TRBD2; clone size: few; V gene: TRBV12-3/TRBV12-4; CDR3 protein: CASTSTSGGGNPGELFF; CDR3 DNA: TGTGCCAGCACCTCGACTAGCGGGGGGGGGAACCCCGGGGAGCTGTTTTTT
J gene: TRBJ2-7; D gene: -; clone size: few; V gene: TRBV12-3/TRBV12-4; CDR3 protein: CASSLYGLNPYEQYF; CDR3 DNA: TGTGCCAGCAGTTTGTATGGGTTAAACCCCTACGAGCAGTACTTC
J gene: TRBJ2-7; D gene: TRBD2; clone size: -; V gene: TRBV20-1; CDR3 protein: CSARDHKAGSSYEQYF; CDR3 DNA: TGCAGTGCTAGAGATCATAAAGCGGGGAGCTCCTACGAGCAGTACTTC
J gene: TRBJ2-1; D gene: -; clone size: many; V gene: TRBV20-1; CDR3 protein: CSAYLSSSYNEQFF; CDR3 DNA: TGCAGTGCTTACCTATCGAGCTCCTACAATGAGCAGTTCTTC
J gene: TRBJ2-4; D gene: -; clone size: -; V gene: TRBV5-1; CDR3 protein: CASVGSDKNIQYF; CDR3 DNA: TGCGCCAGCGTCGGGTCTGACAAAAACATTCAGTACTTC
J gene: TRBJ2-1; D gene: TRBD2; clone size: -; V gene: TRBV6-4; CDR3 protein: CASTPTSGPGDEQFF; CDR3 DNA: TGTGCCAGCACCCCGACTAGCGGGCCCGGGGATGAGCAGTTCTTC
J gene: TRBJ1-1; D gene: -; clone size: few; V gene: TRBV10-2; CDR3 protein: CASSDEWGNTEAFF; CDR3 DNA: TGCGCCAGCAGTGACGAATGGGGGAACACTGAAGCTTTCTTT
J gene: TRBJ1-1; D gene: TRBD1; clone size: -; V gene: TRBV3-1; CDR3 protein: CASSQVGTGDTEAFF; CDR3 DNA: TGTGCCAGCAGCCAAGTCGGGACAGGGGACACTGAAGCTTTCTTT
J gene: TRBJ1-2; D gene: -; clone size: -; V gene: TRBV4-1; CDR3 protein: CASSQSPTGESYGYTF; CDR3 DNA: TGCGCCAGCAGCCAATCCCCGACAGGAGAATCCTATGGCTACACCTTC
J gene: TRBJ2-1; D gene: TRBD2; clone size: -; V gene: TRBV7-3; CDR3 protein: CASSSTSGYNEQFF; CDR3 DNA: TGTGCCAGCAGCTCTACTAGCGGCTACAATGAGCAGTTCTTC
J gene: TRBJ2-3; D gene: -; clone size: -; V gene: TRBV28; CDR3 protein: CASSLKRDTQYF; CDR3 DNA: TGTGCCAGCAGTCTGAAGAGAGATACGCAGTATTTT
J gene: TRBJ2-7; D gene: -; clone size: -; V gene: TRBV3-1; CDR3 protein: CASSQEGPQEEQYF; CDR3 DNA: TGTGCCAGCAGCCAAGAGGGGCCGCAGGAAGAGCAGTACTTC
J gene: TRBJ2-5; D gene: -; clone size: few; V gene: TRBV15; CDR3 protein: CATSRVGGGQQETQYF; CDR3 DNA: TGTGCCACCAGCAGAGTCGGCGGGGGCCAACAAGAGACCCAGTACTTC
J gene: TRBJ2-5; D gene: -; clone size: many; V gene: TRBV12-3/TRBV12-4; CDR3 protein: CASNLGEEYQETQYF; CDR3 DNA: TGTGCCAGCAACCTCGGGGAAGAGTACCAAGAGACCCAGTACTTC
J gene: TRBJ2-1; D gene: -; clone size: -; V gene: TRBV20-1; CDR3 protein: CSARRGLLYNEQFF; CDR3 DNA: TGCAGTGCCCGCAGGGGCCTACTGTACAATGAGCAGTTCTTC
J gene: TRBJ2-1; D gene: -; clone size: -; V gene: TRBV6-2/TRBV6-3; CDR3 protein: CASSYGRDEQFF; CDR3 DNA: TGTGCCAGCAGTTACGGTAGGGATGAGCAGTTCTTC
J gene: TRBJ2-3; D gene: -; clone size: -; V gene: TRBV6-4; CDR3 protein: CASSDSFGPTQYF; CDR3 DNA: TGTGCCAGCAGTGACTCGTTTGGACCTACGCAGTATTTT
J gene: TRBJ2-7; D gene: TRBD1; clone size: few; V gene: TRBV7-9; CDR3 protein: CASSLSGTGPYEQYF; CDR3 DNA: TGTGCCAGCAGCTTATCCGGGACAGGGCCCTACGAGCAGTACTTC
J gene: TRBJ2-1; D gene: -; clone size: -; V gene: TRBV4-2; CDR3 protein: CASSQDFGAYNEQFF; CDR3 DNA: TGTGCCAGCAGCCAAGACTTCGGGGCCTACAATGAGCAGTTCTTC
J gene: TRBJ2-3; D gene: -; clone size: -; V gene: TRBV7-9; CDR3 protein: CASSLFQGLETDTQYF; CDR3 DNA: TGTGCCAGCAGCTTATTTCAGGGCCTGGAAACAGATACGCAGTATTTT
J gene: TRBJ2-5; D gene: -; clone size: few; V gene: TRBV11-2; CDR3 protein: CASSLEEYATQETQYF; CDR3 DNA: TGTGCCAGCAGCTTAGAGGAGTACGCCACCCAAGAGACCCAGTACTTC
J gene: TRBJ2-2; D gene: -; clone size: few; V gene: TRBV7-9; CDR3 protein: CASTQSANTGELFF; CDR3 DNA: TGTGCCAGCACGCAGTCCGCGAACACCGGGGAGCTGTTTTTT
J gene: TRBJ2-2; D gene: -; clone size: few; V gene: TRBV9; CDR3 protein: CASSTSNTGELFF; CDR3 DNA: TGTGCCAGCAGCACCAGTAACACCGGGGAGCTGTTTTTT
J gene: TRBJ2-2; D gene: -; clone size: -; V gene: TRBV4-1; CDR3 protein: CASSPGPGINTGELFF; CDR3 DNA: TGCGCCAGCAGCCCAGGGCCAGGAATAAACACCGGGGAGCTGTTTTTT
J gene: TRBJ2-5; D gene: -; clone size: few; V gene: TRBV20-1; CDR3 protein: CSASQTYGTAEETQYF; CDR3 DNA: TGCAGTGCTTCTCAGACGTACGGGACGGCGGAAGAGACCCAGTACTTC
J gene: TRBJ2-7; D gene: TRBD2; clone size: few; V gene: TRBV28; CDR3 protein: CASAGGSYEQYF; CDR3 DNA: TGTGCCAGCGCGGGGGGTTCCTACGAGCAGTACTTC
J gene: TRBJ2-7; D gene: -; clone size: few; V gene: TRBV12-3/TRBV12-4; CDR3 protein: CASSFGPVSYEQYF; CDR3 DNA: TGTGCCAGCAGTTTTGGGCCAGTCTCCTACGAGCAGTACTTC
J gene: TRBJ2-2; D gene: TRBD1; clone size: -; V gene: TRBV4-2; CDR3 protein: CASSSGTENTGELFF; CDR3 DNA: TGTGCCAGCAGCTCCGGGACAGAGAACACCGGGGAGCTGTTTTTT
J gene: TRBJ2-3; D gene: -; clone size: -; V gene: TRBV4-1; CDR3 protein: CASTPQGGPDTQYF; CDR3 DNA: TGCGCCAGCACCCCACAGGGGGGGCCAGATACGCAGTATTTT
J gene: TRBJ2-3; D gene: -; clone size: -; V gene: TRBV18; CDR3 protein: CASSRDPDTQYF; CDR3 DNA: TGTGCCAGCTCGCGGGACCCAGATACGCAGTATTTT
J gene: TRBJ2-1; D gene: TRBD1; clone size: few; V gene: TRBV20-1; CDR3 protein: CSALWRTGVYNEQFF; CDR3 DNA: TGCAGTGCCCTTTGGAGGACAGGGGTGTACAATGAGCAGTTCTTC
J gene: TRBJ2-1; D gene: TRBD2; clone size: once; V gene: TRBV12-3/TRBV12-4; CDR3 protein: CASSLGGLNNEQFF; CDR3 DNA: TGTGCCAGCAGTTTAGGGGGACTAAACAATGAGCAGTTCTTC
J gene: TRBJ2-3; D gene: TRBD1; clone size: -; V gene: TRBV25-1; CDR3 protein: CASRDRGADTQYF; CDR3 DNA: TGTGCCAGCAGGGACAGGGGCGCAGATACGCAGTATTTT
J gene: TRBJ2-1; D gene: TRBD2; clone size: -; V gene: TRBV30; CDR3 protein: CAWKEGASGRANEQFF; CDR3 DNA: TGTGCCTGGAAGGAAGGCGCTAGCGGTCGGGCCAATGAGCAGTTCTTC
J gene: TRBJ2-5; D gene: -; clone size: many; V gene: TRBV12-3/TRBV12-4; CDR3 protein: CASSSVSVRETQYF; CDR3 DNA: TGTGCCAGCAGTTCCGTGAGCGTTAGGGAGACCCAGTACTTC
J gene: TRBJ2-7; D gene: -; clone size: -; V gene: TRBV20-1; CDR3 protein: CSARSGTGLYEQYF; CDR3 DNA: TGCAGTGCTAGATCAGGGACTGGACTCTACGAGCAGTACTTC